What follows are 21 T cell receptor beta chains derived from one specimen sequenced in a study of blood T cell repertoires in COVID-19. TCRdb keeps only in-frame clones here, not all; method: immunoSEQ multiplex PCR. The sample lists a few hundred thousand clones; about 82% were seen once. Specimen: peripheral blood. Every receptor here comes from a man older than 75 with acute or convalescent COVID-19.

This rearrangement joins TRBV20-1 to TRBJ2-3; no clear D gene. Trimming removed 3 bases at V and 3 bases at J, with 4 bases between. The CDR3 extends over 11 amino acids. Germline CDR1 is DFQATT and CDR2 is SNEGSKA (reference sequence). The CDR3, as DNA: TGCAGTGCTAGGGAGACAGATACGCAGTATTTT. It specifies CSARETDTQYF.

This clone came up once. The V call is TRBV5-6, the J call TRBJ1-1; TRBD1 matches at 8 bases. Germline CDR1 and CDR2: SGHDT and YYEEEE. This CDR3 spans 17 amino acids. Trimming cost V 0 bases and J 5 bases; bases outside gene matches: 12. Here the CDR3 reads CASSLAGQGARYTEAFF. In DNA form, the CDR3 reads TGTGCCAGCAGCTTGGCTGGGCAGGGGGCGCGTTATACTGAAGCTTTCTTT.

The CDR3 DNA sequence: TGTGCCAGCAGACCCCGGGTACCCTACGAGCAGTACTTC. It specifies CASRPRVPYEQYF. The rearrangement uses TRBV27 and TRBJ2-7; D is unclear. Germline V gene sequence: CDR1 MNHEY, CDR2 SMNVEV (reference sequence). This CDR3 region has 13 residues. The V and J ends lost 6 bases and 2 bases respectively, with 11 bases between them.

This rearrangement joins TRBV7-3 to TRBJ2-1, with 8 bases aligning to TRBD2. The ends lost 7 bases at V and 10 bases at J; junction bases unmatched: 12. CDR1 and CDR2 (germline): SGHTA, FQGTGA. The CDR3 loop spans 14 amino acids. Written as DNA, the CDR3 is TGTGCCAGCACCTCCGCGGGGGGCACGGGAGAGCAGTTCTTC. As protein: CASTSAGGTGEQFF.

The rearrangement uses TRBV7-2 and TRBJ2-1; possibly TRBD2 for D (6 bases). This CDR3 comprises 14 residues. The germline V and J ends were trimmed by 5 bases and 5 bases, with 13 bases remaining between them. Germline V gene lookup returns CDR1 SGHTA and CDR2 FQGNSA. Written as DNA, the CDR3 is TGTGCCAGCAGCCCAATGGGACTTCACAATGAGCAGTTCTTC. Protein sequence: CASSPMGLHNEQFF.

In its sample, this clone was seen a few times. The chain has TRBV7-2 and TRBJ1-3; D uncertain. The CDR3 contains 14 residues. Trimming left V 1 base short and J 4 bases short, with 8 bases between. The germline V gene encodes CDR1 SGHTA and CDR2 FQGNSA. CDR3 sequence (DNA): TGTGCCAGCAGCTTAGTGGCACCCGGAAACACCATATATTTT. Its protein is CASSLVAPGNTIYF.

This rearrangement joins TRBV5-1 to TRBJ1-1; D gene ambiguous. The CDR3 runs to 16 residues. With 4 bases removed from V and 4 bases from J, the gap between germline ends came to 20 bases. Germline values: CDR1 SGHRS, CDR2 YFSETQ. CDR3 sequence: CASSKEGASLATEAFF. DNA of the CDR3: TGCGCCAGCAGCAAGGAAGGAGCGTCTTTGGCCACTGAAGCTTTCTTT. Full variable domain (rest looked up from reference TRBV5-1 and TRBJ1-1): KAGVTQTPRYLIKTRGQQVTLSCSPISGHRSVSWYQQTPGQGLQFLFEYFSETQRNKGNFPGRFSGRQFSNSRSEMNVSTLELGDSALYLCASSKEGASLATEAFFGQGTRLTVV.

CDR3 bases: TGTGCCAGCAGCTTGGACTCGAATCAGCCCCAGCATTTT. This gives the protein CASSLDSNQPQHF. The chain links TRBV5-4 to TRBJ1-5; D not certain. The V end lost 0 bases, the J end lost 4 bases, and 5 bases lay between the germline ends. This CDR3 region has 13 residues. CDR1 is SGHNT and CDR2 is YYREEE in the germline V gene (reference sequence). Based on the CDR3 plus reference TRBV5-4 and TRBJ1-5, the full variable domain is ETGVTQSPTHLIKTRGQQVTLRCSSQSGHNTVSWYQQALGQGPQFIFQYYREEENGRGNFPPRFSGLQFPNYSSELNVNALELDDSALYLCASSLDSNQPQHFGDGTRLSIL.

This chain links TRBV27 with TRBJ2-3; D remains ambiguous. The germline V gene encodes CDR1 MNHEY and CDR2 SMNVEV (reference sequence). The germline V and J ends were trimmed by 2 bases and 0 bases, with 9 bases remaining between them. The CDR3 is 15 residues long. The CDR3 DNA is TGTGCCAGCAGTTTAATGGCTCTTAGCACAGATACGCAGTATTTT. Translating gives CASSLMALSTDTQYF.

This sequence joins TRBV24-1 and TRBJ2-2; D is uncertain. CDR3 length equals 17 residues. V lost 5 bases, J lost 5 bases, and 20 bases lay in between. Germline CDR1 KGHDR, CDR2 SFDVKD. The CDR3 bases are TGTGCCACCAGTGGGTTTAGTCCAGCCGTCGGGACCGGGGAGCTGTTTTTT. Translating gives CATSGFSPAVGTGELFF.

The chain uses TRBV11-2 and TRBJ2-2, with 7 bases fitting TRBD2. The germline V gene has CDR1 SGHAT and CDR2 FQNNGV. With V trimmed by 2 bases and J by 2 bases, 5 bases remained unmatched. CDR3 length: 16 residues. CDR3 region: CASSLIGGSNTGELFF. The CDR3 DNA reads as TGTGCCAGCAGCTTAATTGGCGGGAGCAACACCGGGGAGCTGTTTTTT. The full variable domain, completed using reference TRBV11-2 and TRBJ2-2, is EAGVAQSPRYKIIEKRQSVAFWCNPISGHATLYWYQQILGQGPKLLIQFQNNGVVDDSQLPKDRFSAERLKGVDSTLKIQPAKLEDSAVYLCASSLIGGSNTGELFFGEGSRLTVL.

The CDR3, as DNA: TGTGCCAGCAGCACTCCCGGGGGGGCGGGGACCGGGGAGCTGTTTTTT. It specifies CASSTPGGAGTGELFF. J is TRBJ2-2 and V is TRBV7-2; 8 bases line up with TRBD2. Germline loops: CDR1 SGHTA, CDR2 FQGNSA. This CDR3 region has 16 residues. V lost 5 bases and J lost 5; bases outside the gene matches: 10. The complete variable domain, with remaining parts taken from reference TRBV7-2 and TRBJ2-2, reads GAGVSQSPSNKVTEKGKDVELRCDPISGHTALYWYRQSLGQGLEFLIYFQGNSAPDKSGLPSDRFSAERTGGSVSTLTIQRTQQEDSAVYLCASSTPGGAGTGELFFGEGSRLTVL.

This chain connects TRBV23-1 to TRBJ1-5; D ambiguous. TRBV23-1 is an open reading frame, and its role is uncertain. The CDR3 runs to 13 residues. Trimming stripped 4 bases from V and 9 bases from J, with 13 bases between. CDR3 residues: CASSPRNPGPQHF. In nucleotides, the CDR3 is TGCGCCAGCAGTCCCCGAAACCCGGGGCCCCAGCATTTT.

This chain joins TRBV28 and TRBJ2-7, with D perhaps matching TRBD1 (5 bases). With 7 bases removed from V and 2 bases from J, the gap between germline ends came to 15 bases. The V gene's germline CDR1 is MDHEN and CDR2 SYDVKM. The CDR3 totals 14 residues. CDR3 region: CASTQGGHTYEQYF. CDR3 sequence (DNA): TGTGCCAGCACCCAAGGCGGACACACCTACGAGCAGTACTTC.

This rearrangement joins TRBV3-1 (or the pseudogene TRBV3-2) to TRBJ2-6; 7 nucleotides align to TRBD2. There are 13 residues in the CDR3. The V segment lost 11 bases and the J segment 1 base; nucleotides outside the gene matches: 2. Germline assignment: CDR1 LGHDT and CDR2 YNNKEL (reference sequence). CDR3 nucleotides: TGTGCCTCCGGGGGGTCTGGGGCCAACGTCCTGACTTTC. This encodes CASGGSGANVLTF.

The chain joins TRBV27 to TRBJ1-2; TRBD1 aligns across 7 bases. The CDR3 loop spans 16 amino acids. CDR1 is MNHEY, CDR2 SMNVEV, per germline (reference sequence). The V and J ends lost 4 bases and 2 bases, in that order; junction bases with no gene match: 10. The CDR3 loop is CASSSTALQGNYGYTF. The CDR3 nucleotides are TGTGCCAGCAGTTCTACCGCCCTACAGGGGAACTATGGCTACACCTTC.

V and J are TRBV5-1 and TRBJ2-3; TRBD2 agrees at 9 bases. The CDR3 length is 16 residues. V lost 1 base and J lost 6; bases outside the gene matches: 9. Germline V gives CDR1 SGHRS, CDR2 YFSETQ. CDR3: CASSLPLGGGEDTQYF. CDR3 DNA: TGCGCCAGCAGCTTGCCGCTTGGCGGGGGGGAGGATACGCAGTATTTT.

The J gene is TRBJ1-2, the V gene TRBV7-2; 8 nucleotides match TRBD1. There are 15 residues in the CDR3. CDR1 SGHTA and CDR2 FQGNSA come from the germline V gene. Trimming removed 3 bases from V and 1 base from J; junction bases left unmatched: 4. This chain's CDR3 is CASSFSGGVNYGYTF. As DNA, the CDR3 is TGTGCCAGCAGCTTCTCAGGGGGCGTTAACTATGGCTACACCTTC.

This clone was seen only once. The genes are TRBV5-1 and TRBJ1-2, with TRBD1 identical over 10 bases. The CDR3 has 16 residues. Germline CDR1 reads SGHRS; CDR2 reads YFSETQ. V lost 1 base and J lost 4; bases outside the gene matches: 7. CDR3 residues: CASSLLGTGDSYGYTF. CDR3 sequence (DNA): TGCGCCAGCAGCTTGTTAGGGACAGGGGATAGCTATGGCTACACCTTC.

This chain links TRBV2 with TRBJ2-7, with 12 positions matching TRBD1. The CDR3 sequence is 12 residues long. The V gene's germline CDR1 is SNHLY and CDR2 FYNNEI. V shed 10 bases, J shed 7 bases, and the junction held 5 bases outside the gene matches. The CDR3 coding sequence is TGTGCCACCGGGACAGGGGGCGCGGAGCAGTACTTC. This sequence encodes CATGTGGAEQYF.

The V and J genes are TRBV5-6 and TRBJ2-2; no reliable D call. Trimming shortened V by 2 bases and J by 4 bases, and 6 bases separated the two germline ends. The CDR3 covers 13 residues. CDR1 and CDR2 from the germline V gene are SGHDT and YYEEEE. The chain's CDR3 is CASSFASTGELFF. The DNA of the CDR3 is TGTGCCAGCAGCTTCGCCAGCACCGGGGAGCTGTTTTTT. Full variable domain (missing parts from reference TRBV5-6 and TRBJ2-2): DAGVTQSPTHLIKTRGQQVTLRCSPKSGHDTVSWYQQALGQGPQFIFQYYEEEERQRGNFPDRFSGHQFPNYSSELNVNALLLGDSALYLCASSFASTGELFFGEGSRLTVL.